This is a list of T cell receptor beta chains from one sample in a study of glioma-infiltrating T cells after dendritic cell vaccination. Libraries were prepared by immunoSEQ multiplex PCR; TCRdb keeps only in-frame clonotypes and omits some of them. The profile shows some 100,000 clones, roughly three quarters of them singletons. The starting material was blood, obtained before dendritic cell vaccination. The origin of the receptors is a human donor with glioblastoma. The CDR3 runs from the conserved cysteine through the conserved F or W. A D gene is named only where the DNA matches it firmly. Part of the rows lack a size; the others show once, few, many or a class for expanded clones.

D gene	clone size	V gene	J gene	CDR3 DNA	CDR3 protein
-	-	TRBV5-1	TRBJ2-3	TGCGCCAGCAGCAAAGAAAAAGGGGGGGGAAGCACAGATACGCAGTATTTT	CASSKEKGGGSTDTQYF
TRBD1	few	TRBV6-1	TRBJ2-1	TGTGCCAGCAGAGAAGGACAGGAGTACAATGAGCAGTTCTTC	CASREGQEYNEQFF
-	-	TRBV5-1	TRBJ1-4	TGCGCCAGCAGCCGGGGGGCAGGGGAAAATGAAAAACTGTTTTTT	CASSRGAGENEKLFF
TRBD1	-	TRBV9	TRBJ2-3	TGTGCCAGCAGCGTAGGAACAGGGGAGAGCACAGATACGCAGTATTTT	CASSVGTGESTDTQYF
TRBD1	-	TRBV5-1	TRBJ2-5	TGCGCCAGCAGCGGACAGGGGGCTGAGACCCAGTACTTC	CASSGQGAETQYF
-	-	TRBV30	TRBJ2-1	TGTGCCTGGAGTCCGGGATGGCGGTCCAATGAGCAGTTCTTC	CAWSPGWRSNEQFF
TRBD1	-	TRBV9	TRBJ2-3	TGTGCCAGCAGCGTAGGGGACAGGGGTGGACGCACAGATACGCAGTATTTT	CASSVGDRGGRTDTQYF
-	-	TRBV11-2	TRBJ1-1	TGTGCCAGCAGCTCGCAGGAGGGGTGGGCAGCCGAAGCTTTCTTT	CASSSQEGWAAEAFF
TRBD1	-	TRBV6-5	TRBJ1-2	TGTGCCAGCAGTTACTCGAAGGGGGCGGGAGGCTACACCTTC	CASSYSKGAGGYTF
-	-	TRBV30	TRBJ1-5	TGTGCCTGGAGTTGGAGTCTGAATCAGCCCCAGCATTTT	CAWSWSLNQPQHF
TRBD2	-	TRBV9	TRBJ2-3	TGTGCCAGCAGCGTAACTAGCGGCACAGATACGCAGTATTTT	CASSVTSGTDTQYF
-	-	TRBV6-1	TRBJ1-3	TGTGCCAGCAGTGAGCGGGGCGGTCTCGCTGGAAACACCATATATTTT	CASSERGGLAGNTIYF
TRBD1	-	TRBV19	TRBJ2-1	TGTGCCAGTAGTATAGGACAGGGTTACGACAATGAGCAGTTCTTC	CASSIGQGYDNEQFF
TRBD1	-	TRBV2	TRBJ1-4	TGTGCCAGCAGCTGGACAGGGGAGGCTGAAAAACTGTTTTTT	CASSWTGEAEKLFF
TRBD1	-	TRBV11-2	TRBJ2-7	TGTGCCAGCAGAACATCCGGGACAGGGGGCTACGAGCAGTACTTC	CASRTSGTGGYEQYF
-	-	TRBV7-3	TRBJ2-2	TGTGCCAGCAGCTTAGTTGGGGGCGTAAACACCGGGGAGCTGTTTTTT	CASSLVGGVNTGELFF
-	-	TRBV28	TRBJ2-7	TGTGCCAGCAGTCAGACAGGAAGCTCCTACGAGCAGTACTTC	CASSQTGSSYEQYF
-	-	TRBV6-1	TRBJ2-7	TGTGCCACCCGAGGGACACGGAGGATCGAGCAGTACTTC	CATRGTRRIEQYF
-	-	TRBV5-1	TRBJ1-4	TGCGCCAGCAGCTTGGGGTCAGGGAGGCCTAATGAAAAACTGTTTTTT	CASSLGSGRPNEKLFF
-	few	TRBV2	TRBJ2-5	TGTGCCATCTCACTGGGCCTAGCGACCACCCAAGAGACCCAGTACTTC	CAISLGLATTQETQYF
TRBD1	-	TRBV9	TRBJ1-1	TGTGCCAGCAGCGTACAGGGGGACACTGAAGCTTTCTTT	CASSVQGDTEAFF
-	-	TRBV7-9	TRBJ2-7	TGTGCCAGCAGCTTAGGGGACACCCCCTACGAGCAGTACTTC	CASSLGDTPYEQYF
TRBD1	-	TRBV5-1	TRBJ1-3	TGCGCCAGCAGCGTGGACAGGGAGGGAAACACCATATATTTT	CASSVDREGNTIYF
TRBD1	-	TRBV5-6	TRBJ2-7	TGTGCCAGCAGCTTGGCCGGGACAGGGATCTACGAGCAGTACTTC	CASSLAGTGIYEQYF
-	-	TRBV30	TRBJ2-2	TGTGCCTGGGGTGTAAGGGGGTCCCTTTGGCGGGAGCTGTTTTTT	CAWGVRGSLWRELFF
-	-	TRBV19	TRBJ1-6	TGTGCCAGTAGTATAACCCGGGACTATAATTCACCCCTCCACTTT	CASSITRDYNSPLHF
-	-	TRBV6-1	TRBJ2-5	TGTGCCAGCAGTGACCCTTCGGGGTCTCGAGGGGGAGAGACCCAGTACTTC	CASSDPSGSRGGETQYF
-	-	TRBV5-1	TRBJ2-3	TGCGCCAGCGCCCCCCGCGGGGACTTCACAGATACGCAGTATTTT	CASAPRGDFTDTQYF
-	few	TRBV10-3	TRBJ1-2	TGTGCCATCAGTGACGCCGGTGCTTCTGGCTACACCTTC	CAISDAGASGYTF
-	-	TRBV2	TRBJ2-2	TGTGCCAGCAGTGACTCCCTGGCGGCCACCGGGGAGCTGTTTTTT	CASSDSLAATGELFF
TRBD1	few	TRBV5-1	TRBJ1-2	TGCGCCAGCAGCCCCGGGACAGGAATCTATGGCTACACCTTC	CASSPGTGIYGYTF
TRBD1	-	TRBV5-1	TRBJ2-3	TGCGCCAGCTCCCGACCGGGGACAGGGCCACTAGATACGCAGTATTTT	CASSRPGTGPLDTQYF
-	few	TRBV5-6	TRBJ1-1	TGTGCCAGCAGCTTGGCTCTGGGGGGAGCTTTCTTT	CASSLALGGAFF
-	once	TRBV19	TRBJ2-3	TGTGCCAGTAGTATCCGAGAGGGCCAAGTAGATACGCAGTATTTT	CASSIREGQVDTQYF
-	-	TRBV2	TRBJ1-1	TGTGCCAGCAGTGCGGTAGTCCCTGAAGCTTTCTTT	CASSAVVPEAFF
-	-	TRBV29-1	TRBJ2-1	TGCAGCGGATTAGGGGCACGGTCAAACAATGAGCAGTTCTTC	CSGLGARSNNEQFF
-	few	TRBV4-1	TRBJ2-5	TGCGCCAGCAGCCAAGATGAGCTTCCAGAGACCCAGTACTTC	CASSQDELPETQYF
-	-	TRBV2	TRBJ2-7	TGTGCCAGCAGTGAAGGCGGAGGGCACAGCTACGAGCAGTACTTC	CASSEGGGHSYEQYF
TRBD1	-	TRBV27	TRBJ1-2	TGTGCCAGCAGTCCCGGGACAGGGCACTACACCTTC	CASSPGTGHYTF
TRBD1	-	TRBV2	TRBJ2-5	TGTGCCAGCATAAAGGGGGCGTTGGAGACCCAGTACTTC	CASIKGALETQYF
TRBD1	-	TRBV5-6	TRBJ2-5	TGTGCCAGCAGCTACGGACAGGCAGAGACCCAGTACTTC	CASSYGQAETQYF
TRBD2	few	TRBV7-2	TRBJ2-1	TGTGCCAGCGGGGGGGAATGGGACAATGAGCAGTTCTTC	CASGGEWDNEQFF
-	once	TRBV27	TRBJ1-5	TGTGCCAGCAGTCCGCGGACAACTCATCAGCCCCAGCATTTT	CASSPRTTHQPQHF
-	-	TRBV19	TRBJ2-1	TGTGCCAGTAGCCCGACAGGAGTCTCCAATGAGCAGTTCTTC	CASSPTGVSNEQFF
-	-	TRBV30	TRBJ1-6	TGTGCCTGGAGTGACGGGAATTCACCCCTCCACTTT	CAWSDGNSPLHF
-	-	TRBV5-1	TRBJ1-1	TGCGCCAGCAGCACACAGGGCATCAACACTGAAGCTTTCTTT	CASSTQGINTEAFF
-	-	TRBV6-4	TRBJ2-2	TGTGCCAGCAGTGACTCCTTCGAGGGGGAGCTGTTTTTT	CASSDSFEGELFF
TRBD1	-	TRBV30	TRBJ1-1	TGTGCCTGGGGGTTCAGACAGGGCCCTGGTTCTTTCTTT	CAWGFRQGPGSFF
-	-	TRBV5-1	TRBJ2-2	TGCGCCAGCAGCCGCGGCCGTTCAGGGTGGACCGGGGAGCTGTTTTTT	CASSRGRSGWTGELFF
-	once	TRBV5-4	TRBJ2-3	TGTGCCAGCAGCCCAGGGACTCAGCACAGCACAGATACGCAGTATTTT	CASSPGTQHSTDTQYF
-	-	TRBV28	TRBJ2-7	TGTGCCAGCAGTGTCAGGTTTTGGGAGGCCTCTTCCTACGAGCAGTACTTC	CASSVRFWEASSYEQYF
-	-	TRBV28	TRBJ2-2	TGTGCCACCCAGCAGGGAACCGGGGAGCTGTTTTTT	CATQQGTGELFF
-	-	TRBV18	TRBJ2-7	TGTGCCAGCTCACCAGAGACAGTCTACGAGCAGTACTTC	CASSPETVYEQYF
-	once	TRBV30	TRBJ1-2	TGTGCCTGGAGTAGCCCCCAGGGATACTATGGCTACACCTTC	CAWSSPQGYYGYTF
TRBD2	once	TRBV19	TRBJ2-3	TGTGCCAGTAGTACACTAGCGGGAGACCTACTCACAGATACGCAGTATTTT	CASSTLAGDLLTDTQYF
-	-	TRBV5-6	TRBJ2-3	TGTGCCAGCAGCAAATGGGGCTTAGTCTTGACAGATACGCAGTATTTT	CASSKWGLVLTDTQYF
-	once	TRBV2	TRBJ1-5	TGTGCCAGCAGGGGGGGAAGAGGCAATCAGCCCCAGCATTTT	CASRGGRGNQPQHF